A single sample gave rise to the 16 T cell receptor beta chains below, sequenced in a study of T cell responses to AZD1222 COVID-19 vaccine. Repertoires were generated with immunoSEQ multiplex PCR, while TCRdb's copy carries only in-frame clones and drops some. The sample holds over 100,000 clones, around nine tenths seen once. Sequences were derived from peripheral blood, sampled on day 0 of AZD1222 vaccination. Receptors originate from an adult in good health.

This chain links TRBV27 with TRBJ2-7, with D possibly matching TRBD2 (5 bases). The CDR3 has 13 amino acids. V shed 7 bases and J shed 2 bases, with 12 bases lying between them. Germline V gene sequence: CDR1 MNHEY, CDR2 SMNVEV (reference sequence). The CDR3 reads CASKPDSTYEQYF. The CDR3 nucleotides read TGTGCCAGCAAACCGGACTCCACCTACGAGCAGTACTTC.

The gene calls are TRBV28 and TRBJ2-6; D gene unclear. V lost 3 bases and J 2 bases, leaving 14 bases between the germline ends. CDR1 and CDR2 from the germline V gene are MDHEN and SYDVKM. There are 17 residues in the CDR3. CDR3 sequence (DNA): TGTGCCAGCAGTTTTTGGCCAATCGGTACTGGGGCCAACGTCCTGACTTTC. As protein: CASSFWPIGTGANVLTF.

V and J are TRBV27 and TRBJ2-7; D not resolved. Between the trimmed V and J ends, which lost 7 bases and 1 base, there was a span of 17 bases. There are 15 residues in the CDR3. Germline V gene sequence: CDR1 MNHEY, CDR2 SMNVEV (reference sequence). This chain's CDR3 is CASKGSGLGSYEQYF. The CDR3 bases are TGTGCCAGCAAAGGGTCCGGGTTGGGATCCTACGAGCAGTACTTC.

The V and J genes are TRBV5-1 and TRBJ1-1; perhaps TRBD1 as D (6 bases). The V gene's germline CDR1 is SGHRS and CDR2 YFSETQ. The CDR3 loop spans 14 amino acids. V gave up 3 bases and J gave up 1 base, with 10 bases separating them. The CDR3 nucleotides are TGCGCCAGCAGCTCTGGACAGCCGAACACTGAAGCTTTCTTT. Amino acid sequence: CASSSGQPNTEAFF. Complete variable domain (other parts from reference TRBV5-1 and TRBJ1-1): KAGVTQTPRYLIKTRGQQVTLSCSPISGHRSVSWYQQTPGQGLQFLFEYFSETQRNKGNFPGRFSGRQFSNSRSEMNVSTLELGDSALYLCASSSGQPNTEAFFGQGTRLTVV.

The CDR3 loop is CASSERGLPSEANVLTF. The DNA for the CDR3 is TGTGCCAGCAGTGAAAGAGGACTACCTAGTGAGGCCAACGTCCTGACTTTC. The gene calls are TRBV2 and TRBJ2-6, with D perhaps TRBD2 (6 bases). Trimming pared 2 bases from V and 6 bases from J, leaving 17 bases between. Per germline, CDR1 SNHLY and CDR2 FYNNEI. The CDR3 has 17 residues.

The V gene is TRBV5-4, the J gene TRBJ2-1, with D perhaps TRBD2 (6 bases). This CDR3 has 15 residues. Trimming shortened V by 5 bases and J by 7 bases, and 19 bases separated the two germline ends. CDR1 and CDR2 from the germline V gene are SGHNT and YYREEE (reference sequence). The CDR3 DNA reads TGTGCCAGCAGTAGGGACTCCCCCTCGGGGAATGAGCAGTTCTTC. Its translation is CASSRDSPSGNEQFF.

This chain joins TRBV15 and TRBJ1-1, with TRBD1 matching 7 bases. Per the germline V gene, CDR1 is LNHNV and CDR2 is YYDKDF (reference sequence). V gave up 3 bases and J gave up 3 bases; unmatched junction bases: 7. This CDR3 comprises 15 residues. The DNA of the CDR3 is TGTGCCACCAGCAGCCGGACAGGTGCGTACACTGAAGCTTTCTTT. Translation: CATSSRTGAYTEAFF.

Notes on this clone: This sample also contains other DNA sequences that code for the same CDR3. The CDR3 nucleotides read TGTGCCAGCAGTTTCCAGGGGGGCACTGAAGCTTTCTTT. It is translated as CASSFQGGTEAFF. This sequence joins TRBV12-3 or TRBV12-4 and TRBJ1-1, with 7 bases identical to TRBD1. This CDR3 region has 13 residues. V was clipped by 3 bases and J by 4 bases; unmatched bases: 2.

The chain carries TRBV18 and TRBJ2-3, with a tentative D call TRBD2 (5 bases). Looked up from germline, CDR1 is KGHSH and CDR2 is LQKENI. V was clipped by 1 base and J by 7 bases, with 9 bases between them. The CDR3 has 13 residues. The DNA of the CDR3 is TGTGCCAGCTCACCACTGGACTTGTATACGCAGTATTTT. Its protein is CASSPLDLYTQYF.

The J gene is TRBJ2-5, the V gene TRBV13; D is perhaps TRBD1 or TRBD2 (7 bases each). The CDR3 length is 15 residues. Trimming left V 4 bases short and J 2 bases short, with 14 bases between. The germline CDR1 and CDR2 sequences are PRHDT and FYEKMQ (reference sequence). CDR3 nucleotide sequence: TGTGCCAGCAGCTCTAATCAGGGGGGGCAAGAGACCCAGTACTTC. Translated, it gives CASSSNQGGQETQYF.

The CDR3 sequence is CASRPPGQGLVGYTF. DNA for the CDR3: TGTGCCAGCAGGCCCCCCGGACAGGGCCTCGTTGGCTACACCTTC. The V gene is TRBV28, the J gene TRBJ1-2; 8 bases map to TRBD1. Looked up from germline, CDR1 is MDHEN and CDR2 is SYDVKM. CDR3 length: 15 residues. The J segment lost 7 bases and the V segment lost 6 bases, leaving 13 bases of the junction unmatched.

The CDR3 loop is CASSEDREASRFF. The CDR3, as DNA: TGTGCCAGCAGCGAGGACAGGGAGGCATCAAGGTTCTTC. The gene calls are TRBV7-3 and TRBJ2-1, with 8 positions matching TRBD1. After removal of 5 bases from V and 15 bases from J, the junction contained 12 bases not matched to a gene. Germline V gene lookup returns CDR1 SGHTA and CDR2 FQGTGA. The CDR3 loop spans 13 amino acids. The full variable domain, in which reference TRBV7-3 and TRBJ2-1 provide the parts outside the CDR3, is GAGVSQTPSNKVTEKGKYVELRCDPISGHTALYWYRQSLGQGPEFLIYFQGTGAADDSGLPNDRFFAVRPEGSVSTLKIQRTERGDSAVYLCASSEDREASRFFGPGTRLTVL.

This clone was seen a few times. The chain carries TRBV7-6 and TRBJ1-1, with no clear D. Trimming shortened V by 2 bases and J by 0 bases, and 10 bases separated the two germline ends. The CDR3 loop spans 15 amino acids. Germline loops: CDR1 SGHVS, CDR2 FNYEAQ. The CDR3 protein is CASSLSNGLNTEAFF. The CDR3, as DNA: TGTGCCAGCAGCTTATCGAACGGATTGAACACTGAAGCTTTCTTT. The variable domain in full, with the rest retrieved from reference TRBV7-6 and TRBJ1-1, is GAGVSQSPRYKVTKRGQDVALRCDPISGHVSLYWYRQALGQGPEFLTYFNYEAQQDKSGLPNDRFSAERPEGSISTLTIQRTEQRDSAMYRCASSLSNGLNTEAFFGQGTRLTVV.

V and J are TRBV5-8 and TRBJ1-2; TRBD1 is a possible D gene (5 bases). Germline V gene sequence: CDR1 SGHTS, CDR2 YDEGEE. The CDR3 spans 14 residues. V was cut by 0 bases and J by 8 bases, with 14 bases left in between. The CDR3 sequence is CASSLGQGVRGYTF. The DNA of the CDR3 is TGTGCCAGCAGCTTGGGTCAGGGCGTACGAGGCTACACCTTC.

This clone was picked up one time. This chain links TRBV9 with TRBJ1-4; maybe TRBD1 (5 bases). The germline V gene has CDR1 SGDLS and CDR2 YYNGEE. The V end lost 4 bases, the J end lost 0 bases, and 16 bases lay between the germline ends. The CDR3 totals 17 residues. The CDR3 sequence is CASSPRWGVATNEKLFF. In nucleotides, the CDR3 is TGTGCCAGCAGCCCCCGTTGGGGGGTAGCAACTAATGAAAAACTGTTTTTT.

The gene calls are TRBV15 and TRBJ2-7; 8 bases are a match to TRBD2. This CDR3 contains 15 residues. Germline CDR1 reads LNHNV; CDR2 reads YYDKDF (reference sequence). J lost 2 bases, V lost 2 bases, and 5 bases had no gene match. This CDR3 reads CATSRTIAGPYEQYF. CDR3 in DNA: TGTGCCACCAGCAGAACTATAGCGGGACCCTACGAGCAGTACTTC.